The next 32 T cell receptor beta chains were all read from a single sample in a study of cytotoxic CD8 clonotypes in ibrutinib-treated CLL. Profiling relied on immunoSEQ multiplex PCR, and the TCRdb table lists in-frame clones only, not all of them. Found here are more than 110,000 clones, approximately 90% of them singletons; the top ten hold less than 14%. The sample consisted of PBMCs, taken after 12 months of ibrutinib treatment. These receptors came from a human donor with chronic lymphocytic leukemia.

The chain employs TRBV10-3 and TRBJ1-5; TRBD1 might be the D (5 bases). V lost 2 bases and J lost 1, with 6 bases in between. The CDR3 covers 14 residues. Looked up from germline, CDR1 is ENHRY and CDR2 is SYGVKD. CDR3 DNA sequence: TGTGCCATCAGTGAGGGGGCCAGCAATCAGCCCCAGCATTTT. Translating it yields CAISEGASNQPQHF.

The gene calls are TRBV10-2 and TRBJ2-7, with no clear D. V was cut by 4 bases and J by 0 bases, with 7 bases left in between. The CDR3 is made up of 13 amino acids. Germline V CDR1 and CDR2: WSHSY, SAAADI. CDR3 in amino acids: CASSVQISYEQYF. The CDR3 DNA is TGCGCCAGCAGTGTACAAATCTCCTACGAGCAGTACTTC.

The chain joins TRBV6-6 to TRBJ2-7; D gene uncertain. Germline-derived CDR1 and CDR2 are MNHNY and SVGAGI (reference sequence). This CDR3 is 16 amino acids long. V was pared by 7 bases and J by 6 bases, with 25 bases between. For the CDR3, the DNA is TGTGCCAGCAAACCGCCCTACCGGTCCGGGTACGGCGAGCAGTACTTC. It is translated as CASKPPYRSGYGEQYF.

This clone was observed a few times. The J gene is TRBJ2-7, the V gene TRBV9, with D perhaps TRBD1 (5 bases). Germline V gives CDR1 SGDLS, CDR2 YYNGEE. With 0 bases removed from V and 0 bases from J, the gap between germline ends came to 10 bases. There are 15 residues in the CDR3. Written as DNA, the CDR3 is TGTGCCAGCAGCGTAGCTGGGGCTAGCTCCTACGAGCAGTACTTC. It encodes CASSVAGASSYEQYF.

This chain uses TRBV11-3 with TRBJ2-7; D may be TRBD1 (6 bases). Trimming stripped 5 bases from V and 0 bases from J, with 11 bases between. Germline loops: CDR1 SGHNT, CDR2 YENEEA. This CDR3 region has 14 residues. CDR3 sequence (DNA): TGTGCCAGCAGCCTACAGGGTGACTCCTACGAGCAGTACTTC. Protein sequence: CASSLQGDSYEQYF.

This clone appeared a single time. The chain uses TRBV18 and TRBJ1-5; D perhaps matches TRBD1 (6 bases). The germline V and J ends were trimmed by 6 bases and 4 bases, with 16 bases remaining between them. The CDR3 contains 15 residues. The germline V gene has CDR1 KGHSH and CDR2 LQKENI. The CDR3 bases are TGTGCCAGCTCCGAACAGGGCACAATAAATCAGCCCCAGCATTTT. This gives the protein CASSEQGTINQPQHF.

V usage is TRBV28 and J usage is TRBJ1-4, with TRBD1 as a possible D gene (5 bases). Germline V gene data show CDR1 as MDHEN and CDR2 as SYDVKM. The germline V and J ends were trimmed by 2 bases and 7 bases, with 11 bases remaining between them. This CDR3 region has 14 residues. The CDR3 DNA reads as TGTGCCAGCAGTTTACAGGGAACGAGTGAAAAACTGTTTTTT. Protein sequence: CASSLQGTSEKLFF. Full variable domain (outside the CDR3, taken from reference TRBV28 and TRBJ1-4): DVKVTQSSRYLVKRTGEKVFLECVQDMDHENMFWYRQDPGLGLRLIYFSYDVKMKEKGDIPEGYSVSREKKERFSLILESASTNQTSMYLCASSLQGTSEKLFFGSGTQLSVL.

The V gene is TRBV11-3, the J gene TRBJ2-3; 7 bases match TRBD2. The length of the CDR3 is 14 residues. The V gene end was trimmed by 0 bases and the J gene end by 4 bases; junction bases not matched to a gene: 1. Germline values: CDR1 SGHNT, CDR2 YENEEA. The CDR3 coding sequence is TGTGCCAGCAGCTTAGAAGGGAGGGCAGATACGCAGTATTTT. Translation gives CASSLEGRADTQYF.

A single count supports this clone. V and J are TRBV19 and TRBJ2-5; 10 bases are shared with TRBD2. Germline V gives CDR1 LNHDA, CDR2 SQIVND (reference sequence). The CDR3 contains 14 residues. V shed 1 base, J shed 5 bases, and the junction held 1 base outside the gene matches. This CDR3 reads CASSIGSGRETQYF. In DNA, the CDR3 is TGTGCCAGTAGTATAGGTAGCGGGAGGGAGACCCAGTACTTC.

This rearrangement joins TRBV19 to TRBJ2-7, with TRBD1 matching over 7 bases. Germline CDR1 reads LNHDA; CDR2 reads SQIVND (reference sequence). Trimming took 3 bases from V and 7 from J; bases not matched to a gene: 12. CDR3 size: 15 residues. As DNA, the CDR3 is TGTGCCAGTAGTATTGGACAGGCTAGGGTGGAGGAGCAGTACTTC. As protein: CASSIGQARVEEQYF.

The chain has TRBV30 and TRBJ2-5, with D tentatively TRBD1 (6 bases). CDR3 size: 12 residues. V gave up 7 bases and J gave up 2 bases, with 11 bases separating them. Germline loops: CDR1 GTSNPN, CDR2 SVGIG (reference sequence). Here the CDR3 reads CAFGQRQETQYF. The CDR3 region has the DNA TGTGCCTTTGGACAGCGGCAAGAGACCCAGTACTTC.

By share, this clone counts as large. A read error may produce the germline difference seen at one junction end. The rearrangement links TRBV9 to TRBJ2-3; 8 bases map to TRBD2. This CDR3 region has 16 residues. Germline V gene lookup returns CDR1 SGDLS and CDR2 YYNGEE. This CDR3 reads CASSLRSGSVTNTQYF. As DNA, the CDR3 is TGTGCCAGCAGCTTACGGAGCGGGAGTGTCACAAATACGCAGTATTTT. The variable domain in full, completed from reference TRBV9 and TRBJ2-3, reads DSGVTQTPKHLITATGQRVTLRCSPRSGDLSVYWYQQSLDQGLQFLIQYYNGEERAKGNILERFSAQQFPDLHSELNLSSLELGDSALYFCASSLRSGSVTNTQYFGPGTRLTVL.

J is TRBJ1-5 and V is TRBV28, with 8 bases that match TRBD1. J lost 7 bases, V lost 4 bases, and 12 bases had no gene match. Germline CDR1 reads MDHEN; CDR2 reads SYDVKM. This CDR3 comprises 16 residues. The CDR3 loop is CASSYASGGPGQPQHF. The DNA of the CDR3 is TGTGCCAGCAGTTATGCGTCAGGGGGCCCGGGACAGCCCCAGCATTTT.

The table lists this clone with a count of one. The CDR3 DNA reads as TGTGCCAGCAGTTTATCCATCCGGACCACACCCTGGACTACCCGACGACTCACAGATACGCAGTATTTT. Translated, it gives CASSLSIRTTPWTTRRLTDTQYF. This chain connects TRBV28 to TRBJ2-3, with a tentative D call TRBD2 (6 bases). The CDR3 sequence is 23 residues long. The germline gives CDR1 MDHEN, CDR2 SYDVKM. V shed 1 base and J shed 2 bases, with 34 bases lying between them.

V usage is TRBV27 and J usage is TRBJ2-5; no firm D call. The CDR3 is 13 residues long. Deletions cut 3 bases from V and 3 bases from J, with 8 bases between. Germline loops: CDR1 MNHEY, CDR2 SMNVEV (reference sequence). CDR3 coding DNA: TGTGCCAGCAGTTTTGAACCTAAAGAGACCCAGTACTTC. As protein: CASSFEPKETQYF.

The gene calls are TRBV29-1 and TRBJ1-2; a possible D gene is TRBD1 (5 bases). This CDR3 spans 12 amino acids. Trimming shortened V by 4 bases and J by 0 bases, and 6 bases separated the two germline ends. In germline, CDR1 is SQVTM, CDR2 ANQGSEA. This CDR3 reads CSVAGSNYGYTF. The CDR3 bases are TGCAGCGTTGCAGGGTCTAACTATGGCTACACCTTC.

The chain recombines TRBV7-9 with TRBJ2-7; D may be TRBD1 (6 bases). The CDR3 contains 13 residues. V lost 5 bases and J 6 bases, leaving 14 bases between the germline ends. Germline assignment: CDR1 SEHNR and CDR2 FQNEAQ (reference sequence). The CDR3 region has the DNA TGTGCCAGCAGCCAGGCCTTAGGGGGCGAGCAGTACTTC. Protein product: CASSQALGGEQYF.

The V and J genes are TRBV29-1 and TRBJ2-5; D is tentatively TRBD1 or TRBD2 (5 bases each). Per germline, CDR1 SQVTM and CDR2 ANQGSEA. The CDR3 runs to 11 residues. The chain's CDR3 is CSGGHQETQYF. CDR3 coding DNA: TGCAGTGGGGGACACCAAGAGACCCAGTACTTC. Full variable domain (rest looked up from reference TRBV29-1 and TRBJ2-5): SAVISQKPSRDICQRGTSLTIQCQVDSQVTMMFWYRQQPGQSLTLIATANQGSEATYESGFVIDKFPISRPNLTFSTLTVSNMSPEDSSIYLCSGGHQETQYFGPGTRLLVL.

Note on this clone: One end of the junction varies from germline; a read error may be responsible. The chain links TRBV7-7 to TRBJ2-2, with 7 bases that match TRBD2. The CDR3 covers 17 residues. Germline V lookup: CDR1 SSHAT, CDR2 FNYEAQ (reference sequence). The CDR3 sequence is CASSEMAGTTNAGELFF. CDR3 DNA sequence: TGTGCTAGCAGCGAAATGGCCGGGACTACGAACGCCGGGGAGCTGTTTTTT.

This chain links TRBV19 with TRBJ2-1; 13 bases fit TRBD2. There are 17 residues in the CDR3. The germline gives CDR1 LNHDA, CDR2 SQIVND (reference sequence). Losses at the gene ends were 4 bases for V and 5 bases for J; bases not matched to a gene: 8. In DNA form, the CDR3 reads TGTGCCAGTAGTAGTATCACTAGCGGGAGGGTTGACAATGAGCAGTTCTTC. Its protein product is CASSSITSGRVDNEQFF.

The genes are TRBV10-1 and TRBJ1-1, with TRBD1 matching 7 bases. The junction had 4 bases not matched to a gene; V was cut back by 3 bases and J by 0 bases. CDR1 WNHNN and CDR2 SYGVQD come from the germline V gene (reference sequence). The CDR3 spans 15 residues. CDR3 DNA sequence: TGCGCCAGCAGTGAATACCAGGGGGTGAACACTGAAGCTTTCTTT. It is translated as CASSEYQGVNTEAFF.

The CDR3 here is CASSESDGSENEQFF. The DNA of the CDR3 is TGCGCCAGCAGTGAGTCTGACGGGAGTGAGAATGAGCAGTTCTTC. This rearrangement joins TRBV10-1 to TRBJ2-1, with D tentatively TRBD2 (6 bases). The V gene's germline CDR1 is WNHNN and CDR2 SYGVQD (reference sequence). Trimming removed 0 bases at V and 7 bases at J, with 13 bases between. CDR3 size: 15 residues.

The chain joins TRBV9 to TRBJ2-2, with D perhaps matching TRBD2 (5 bases). CDR3 length equals 17 residues. Germline loops: CDR1 SGDLS, CDR2 YYNGEE. The V gene lost 0 bases and the J gene lost 0 bases, with 12 bases spanning the gap. The CDR3 DNA reads as TGTGCCAGCAGCGTAGCTCTCAGCGGTCCGAACACCGGGGAGCTGTTTTTT. This encodes CASSVALSGPNTGELFF.

The chain carries TRBV12-5 and TRBJ1-1; a weak D match, TRBD1 (5 bases). CDR3 length equals 19 residues. Germline V gene data show CDR1 as LGHNT and CDR2 as FRNRAP. V was clipped by 3 bases and J by 0 bases, with 23 bases between them. The CDR3 DNA reads as TGTGCTAGTGGTTTTGTTGGACAAAAGGGGCCTAGTTTGAACACTGAAGCTTTCTTT. Translating gives CASGFVGQKGPSLNTEAFF.

CDR3 DNA: TGTGCCATCATGGGAGCCGAGGATACGCAGTATTTT. Protein: CAIMGAEDTQYF. The V call is TRBV10-3, the J call TRBJ2-3, with D possibly TRBD2 on 5 matching bases. Germline V gene data show CDR1 as ENHRY and CDR2 as SYGVKD. The length of the CDR3 is 12 residues. With 7 bases removed from V and 6 bases from J, the gap between germline ends came to 11 bases.

The rearrangement links TRBV7-9 to TRBJ2-3; 9 bases line up with TRBD2. V was pared by 0 bases and J by 4 bases, with 2 bases of the junction left unmatched. Germline V gene lookup returns CDR1 SEHNR and CDR2 FQNEAQ (reference sequence). CDR3 length equals 15 residues. CDR3 coding DNA: TGTGCCAGCAGCTTAGCTAGCGGGAGCCCAGATACGCAGTATTTT. It codes for CASSLASGSPDTQYF. The full variable domain, rest sourced from reference TRBV7-9 and TRBJ2-3, is DTGVSQNPRHKITKRGQNVTFRCDPISEHNRLYWYRQTLGQGPEFLTYFQNEAQLEKSRLLSDRFSAERPKGSFSTLEIQRTEQGDSAMYLCASSLASGSPDTQYFGPGTRLTVL.

The chain couples TRBV7-8 to TRBJ2-7, with D perhaps TRBD1 (6 bases). The CDR3 contains 16 residues. From germline, CDR1 is SGHVS and CDR2 FQNEAQ. The V gene lost 4 bases and the J gene lost 2 bases, with 18 bases spanning the gap. The CDR3 DNA reads TGTGCCAGCAGCTCATTCTCGGCAGGGGACACCTACGAGCAGTACTTC. Translating it yields CASSSFSAGDTYEQYF.

The chain has TRBV2 and TRBJ2-7; D is unresolved. Trimming left V 4 bases short and J 8 bases short, with 15 bases between. The CDR3 totals 13 residues. Germline V lookup: CDR1 SNHLY, CDR2 FYNNEI. Written as DNA, the CDR3 is TGTGCCAGCAGTGGAAACGCTGGACCCAAGCAGTACTTC. It encodes CASSGNAGPKQYF.

This clone was found a few times. The CDR3 here is CAWKRRDVSSVQYF. The CDR3 bases are TGTGCCTGGAAGCGGAGGGACGTGAGTTCGGTGCAGTACTTC. The chain employs TRBV30 and TRBJ2-7; a possible D gene is TRBD2 (6 bases). Germline values: CDR1 GTSNPN, CDR2 SVGIG (reference sequence). Trimming took off 4 bases at V and 9 bases at J, with 22 bases between the two ends. There are 14 residues in the CDR3.

The chain couples TRBV19 to TRBJ1-5, with 8 bases fitting TRBD1. The CDR3 has 14 amino acids. The germline V gene has CDR1 LNHDA and CDR2 SQIVND (reference sequence). The ends lost 8 bases at V and 1 base at J; junction bases unmatched: 4. The DNA for the CDR3 is TGTGCCAGTCTGGGACAGGCGAGCAATCAGCCCCAGCATTTT. Amino acid sequence: CASLGQASNQPQHF.

V and J are TRBV28 and TRBJ1-2; 9 positions agree with TRBD1. Germline CDR1 reads MDHEN; CDR2 reads SYDVKM. J was trimmed by 7 bases and V by 4 bases; bases with no gene match: 10. The length of the CDR3 is 15 residues. CDR3: CASSSTGGAGRGYTF. CDR3 bases: TGTGCCAGCAGTTCTACAGGGGGCGCGGGCCGTGGCTACACCTTC.

The chain uses TRBV7-2 and TRBJ2-1; 7 positions match TRBD2. There are 14 residues in the CDR3. The V segment lost 1 base and the J segment 6 bases; nucleotides outside the gene matches: 3. Germline V gene lookup returns CDR1 SGHTA and CDR2 FQGNSA. The CDR3 sequence is CASSLGTSLNEQFF. In DNA form, the CDR3 reads TGTGCCAGCAGCTTAGGGACTAGTCTCAATGAGCAGTTCTTC.